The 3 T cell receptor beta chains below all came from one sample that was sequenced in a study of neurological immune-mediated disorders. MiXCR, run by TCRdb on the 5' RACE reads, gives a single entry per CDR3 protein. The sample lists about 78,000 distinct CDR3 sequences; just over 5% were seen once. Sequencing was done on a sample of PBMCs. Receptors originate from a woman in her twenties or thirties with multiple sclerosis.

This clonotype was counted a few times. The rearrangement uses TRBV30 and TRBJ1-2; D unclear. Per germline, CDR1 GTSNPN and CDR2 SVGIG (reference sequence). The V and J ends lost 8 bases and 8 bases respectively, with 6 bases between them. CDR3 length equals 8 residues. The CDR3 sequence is CALPGYTF. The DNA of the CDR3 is TGTGCCCTCCCGGGCTACACCTTC.

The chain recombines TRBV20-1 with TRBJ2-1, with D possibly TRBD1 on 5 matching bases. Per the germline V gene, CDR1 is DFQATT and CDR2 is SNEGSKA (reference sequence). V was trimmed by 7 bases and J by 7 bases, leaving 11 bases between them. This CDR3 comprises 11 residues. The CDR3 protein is CSGTHRNEQFF. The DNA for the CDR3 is TGCAGTGGGACACACAGGAATGAGCAGTTCTTC.

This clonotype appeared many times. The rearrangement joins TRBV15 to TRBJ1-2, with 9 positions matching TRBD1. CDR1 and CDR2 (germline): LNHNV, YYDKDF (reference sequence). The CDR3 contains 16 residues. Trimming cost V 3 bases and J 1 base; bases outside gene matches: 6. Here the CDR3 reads CATSRDWTGVNYGYTF. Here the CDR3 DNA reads TGTGCCACCAGCAGGGACTGGACAGGGGTTAACTATGGCTACACCTTC.